This TCR beta chain comes out of a study of CD8+ T cells in alopecia areata. This clone was counted a few times. The CDR3 consists of 12 residues. The germline V gene has CDR1 LGHNA and CDR2 YSLEER. Trimming removed 0 bases at V and 5 bases at J, with 3 bases between. Sequencing used cDNA as its template, made by extracting RNA and reverse transcribing it. Profiling relied on immunoSEQ multiplex PCR, and the TCRdb table lists in-frame clones only, not all of them. The sample gives more than 200,000 clones, less than 80% of which show up once; approximately 1.2% is in the top ten. The chain couples TRBV4-3 to TRBJ2-3; no firm D call. The clonotype originates from a human donor with alopecia areata. Here the sequenced sample was CD4+ T cells sorted from blood, taken at week 0. The CDR3 nucleotides are TGCGCCAGCAGCCAAGATCGAGATACGCAGTATTTT. The encoded protein is CASSQDRDTQYF.